This T cell receptor (beta chain) was identified in a study of T cells in tuberculosis (dated 2018 in TCRdb). Regarding the research as a whole: The study combined CD1B tetramers and high-throughput TCR immunosequencing to characterize T cells specific for the mycobacterial lipid antigen glucose monomycolate (GMM). IGRA-negative adolescents, IGRA-positive adolescents with latent tuberculosis and adults with active tuberculosis, ten per group, were compared in a South African clinical cohort. PBMC from active tuberculosis patients were archived either before standard anti-tuberculosis treatment began or within 7 days of the start of that treatment. Results and caveats for the whole study, not just this receptor: Smaller NN-distances were partly driven by shorter CDR3-alpha lengths in active tuberculosis patients, and statistical significance was not reached for the TCR-beta difference. Active tuberculosis TCR-alpha repertoires showed smaller mean NN-distances to GMM-specific TCRs than IGRA-negative controls, suggesting clonal expansion of these TCRs. A classifier using the diverse GMM-specific repertoire reached approximately 84% accuracy (AUROC around 0.91), compared with approximately 73% accuracy using GEM motif frequencies. Clinical samples were chosen by availability of cryopreserved specimens, and active tuberculosis cases were adults while controls were adolescents.

Reading the label with the study, this specimen's time point is: new active TB diagnosis, blood taken before or within 7 days of starting treatment. The patients with active tuberculosis were newly diagnosed, HIV-seronegative South African adults aged 18 years or older. Confirmation of active tuberculosis was based on positive sputum smear microscopy and/or a positive M. tuberculosis culture. Immunosequencing of unsorted cryopreserved PBMC covered, on average, about 100,000 T cells per clinical donor. The CDR1 and CDR2 encoded by the germline V gene are MGHRA and YSYEKL. Compared with germline, V lacks 1 base and J lacks 4 bases; bases without a gene match: 8. From the cysteine up to the phenylalanine, the CDR3 has a length of 16 residues. Just CDR3 DNA is preserved here, 48 bases in frame from base 1. In the case of this clone: No antigen is known for it. No much larger clonotype is one base removed from it; base qualities were not supplied.

The immunoSEQ multiplex PCR assay was used to generate TCR libraries, with TCR-beta and/or TCR-alpha/delta assays applied to each sample. Amplified TCR libraries were sequenced on the Illumina high-throughput platform. The study's processing was this. Clustering and dimensionality reduction relied on pairwise TCRdist distances among GMM-specific receptors from T cells that were either sorted ex vivo or expanded in vitro. Each clinical repertoire received a mean NN-distance score, defined as the average TCRdist to the nearest 10% of tetramer-positive reference sequences. GEM TCR motif frequency was calculated as the fraction of unique TCRs that matched known GEM sequences in V/J usage and CDR3 length. Linear discriminant analysis with leave-one-out cross-validation, implemented in scikit-learn, was used to classify active tuberculosis. TCRdb obtained this table from immuneACCESS and retained in-frame rearrangements with V and J assigned. These tables miss some clones; where compared with another copy, unresolved V genes account for less than half of the shortfall, and the remainder is unexplained. V, J and clone size were drawn from that table, and D and trimming were deduced from the DNA. Present in this sample are about 49,000 clones, 90% to 95% of which were seen just once. The top ten hold approximately 1.5% of the sample.

The receptor comes from an adult with tuberculosis. This chain is built from TRBV4-1 and TRBJ1-2, and TRBD1 aligns with 8 junction nucleotides. The sample was PBMCs, taken at tuberculosis diagnosis. The CDR3 sequence is CASSQAPGQAFYGYTF. The sequenced DNA is TGCGCCAGCAGCCAAGCTCCGGGACAGGCCTTCTATGGCTACACCTTC.